This T cell receptor (beta chain) was identified during a study of cytomegalovirus exposure and HLA in healthy donors. Primers included in the PCR were 60 Vbeta and 13 Jbeta primers. Repertoires were generated with immunoSEQ multiplex PCR, while TCRdb's copy carries only in-frame clones and drops some. This table has 200,000 or so clones, approximately 80% appearing once. Findings and limits, study-wide: Most TCR sequences were seen very rarely across donors, but some public TCRs occurred in many.

Concerning this clone: Its specificity is not known.

Germline loops: CDR1 KGHSH, CDR2 LQKENI. V lost 3 bases, J lost 5 bases, and 9 bases stayed unmatched. The CDR3 extends over 16 amino acids. Sequencing input: PBMCs. The sequence came from a man between 25 and 39 years old in good health and CMV-seronegative. The rearrangement links TRBV18 to TRBJ2-3; TRBD2 agrees at 9 bases. The CDR3 DNA sequence: TGTGCCAGCTCACCCTTCCGCGGGGGGGCCCAAGATACGCAGTATTTT. Translating gives CASSPFRGGAQDTQYF.